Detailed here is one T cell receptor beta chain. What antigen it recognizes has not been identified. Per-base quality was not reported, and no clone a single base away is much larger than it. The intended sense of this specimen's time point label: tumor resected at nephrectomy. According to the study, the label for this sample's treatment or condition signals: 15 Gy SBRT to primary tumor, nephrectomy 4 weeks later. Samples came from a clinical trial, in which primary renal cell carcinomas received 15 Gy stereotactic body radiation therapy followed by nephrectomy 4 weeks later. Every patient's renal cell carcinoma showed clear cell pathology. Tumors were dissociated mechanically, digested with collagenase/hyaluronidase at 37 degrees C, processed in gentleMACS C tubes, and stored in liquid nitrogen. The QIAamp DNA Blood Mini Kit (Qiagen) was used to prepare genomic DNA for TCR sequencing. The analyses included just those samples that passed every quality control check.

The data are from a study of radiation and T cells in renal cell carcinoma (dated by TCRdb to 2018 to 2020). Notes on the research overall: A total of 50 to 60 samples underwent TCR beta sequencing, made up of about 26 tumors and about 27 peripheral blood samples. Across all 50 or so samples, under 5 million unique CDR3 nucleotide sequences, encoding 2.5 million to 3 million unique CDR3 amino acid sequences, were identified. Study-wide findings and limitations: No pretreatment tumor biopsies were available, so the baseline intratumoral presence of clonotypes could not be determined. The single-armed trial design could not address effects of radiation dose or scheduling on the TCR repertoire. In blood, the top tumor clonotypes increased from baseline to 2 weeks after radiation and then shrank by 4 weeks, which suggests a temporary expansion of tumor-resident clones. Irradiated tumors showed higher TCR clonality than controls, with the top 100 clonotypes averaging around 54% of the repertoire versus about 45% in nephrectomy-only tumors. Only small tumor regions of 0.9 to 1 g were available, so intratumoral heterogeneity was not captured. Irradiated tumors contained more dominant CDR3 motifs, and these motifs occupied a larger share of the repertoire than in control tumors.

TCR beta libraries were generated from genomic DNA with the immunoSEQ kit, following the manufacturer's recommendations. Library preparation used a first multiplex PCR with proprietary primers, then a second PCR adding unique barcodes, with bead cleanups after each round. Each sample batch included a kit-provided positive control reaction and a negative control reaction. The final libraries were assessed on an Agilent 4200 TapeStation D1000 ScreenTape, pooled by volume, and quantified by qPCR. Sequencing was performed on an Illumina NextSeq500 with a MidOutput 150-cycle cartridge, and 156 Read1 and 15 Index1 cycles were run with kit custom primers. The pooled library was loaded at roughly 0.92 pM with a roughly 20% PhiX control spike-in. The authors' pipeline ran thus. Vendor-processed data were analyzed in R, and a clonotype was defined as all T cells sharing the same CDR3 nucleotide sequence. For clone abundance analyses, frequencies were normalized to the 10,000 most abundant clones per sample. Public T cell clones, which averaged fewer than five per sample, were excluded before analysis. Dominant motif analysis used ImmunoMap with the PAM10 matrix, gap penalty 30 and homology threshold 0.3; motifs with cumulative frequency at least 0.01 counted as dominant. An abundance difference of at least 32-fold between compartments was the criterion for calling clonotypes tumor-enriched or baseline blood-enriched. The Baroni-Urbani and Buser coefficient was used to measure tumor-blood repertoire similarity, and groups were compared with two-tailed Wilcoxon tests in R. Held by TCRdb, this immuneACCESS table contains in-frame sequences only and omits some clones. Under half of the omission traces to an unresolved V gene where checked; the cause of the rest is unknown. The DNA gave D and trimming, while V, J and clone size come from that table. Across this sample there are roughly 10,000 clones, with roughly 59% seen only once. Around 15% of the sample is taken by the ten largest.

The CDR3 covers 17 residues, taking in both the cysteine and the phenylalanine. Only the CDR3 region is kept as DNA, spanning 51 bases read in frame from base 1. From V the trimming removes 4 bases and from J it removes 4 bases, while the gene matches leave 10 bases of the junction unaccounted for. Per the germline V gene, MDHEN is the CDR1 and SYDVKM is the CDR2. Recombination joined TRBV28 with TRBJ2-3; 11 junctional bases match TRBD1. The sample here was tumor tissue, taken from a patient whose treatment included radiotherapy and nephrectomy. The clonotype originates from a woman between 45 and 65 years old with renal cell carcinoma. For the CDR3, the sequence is CASSSPSGTGGADTQYF. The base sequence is TGTGCCAGCAGTTCGCCCTCCGGGACAGGGGGGGCAGATACGCAGTATTTT.